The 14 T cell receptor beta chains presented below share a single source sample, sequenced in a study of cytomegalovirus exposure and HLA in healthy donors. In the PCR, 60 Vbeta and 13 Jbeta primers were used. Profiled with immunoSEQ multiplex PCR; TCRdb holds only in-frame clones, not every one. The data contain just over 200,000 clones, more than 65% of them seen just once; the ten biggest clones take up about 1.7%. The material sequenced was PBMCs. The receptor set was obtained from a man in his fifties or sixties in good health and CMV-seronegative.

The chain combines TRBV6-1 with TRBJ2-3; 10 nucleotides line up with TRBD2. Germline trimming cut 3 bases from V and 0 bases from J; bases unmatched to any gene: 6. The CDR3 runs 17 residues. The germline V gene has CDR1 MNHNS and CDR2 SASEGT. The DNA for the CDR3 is TGTGCCAGCAGTGAGACTAGCGGGTTTCTTAGCACAGATACGCAGTATTTT. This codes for CASSETSGFLSTDTQYF.

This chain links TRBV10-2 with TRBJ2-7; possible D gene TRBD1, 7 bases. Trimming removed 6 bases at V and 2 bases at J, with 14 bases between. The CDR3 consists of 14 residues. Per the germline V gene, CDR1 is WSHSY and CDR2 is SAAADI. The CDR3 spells CASREGAGAYEQYF. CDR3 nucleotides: TGCGCCAGCAGGGAGGGGGCAGGGGCCTACGAGCAGTACTTC.

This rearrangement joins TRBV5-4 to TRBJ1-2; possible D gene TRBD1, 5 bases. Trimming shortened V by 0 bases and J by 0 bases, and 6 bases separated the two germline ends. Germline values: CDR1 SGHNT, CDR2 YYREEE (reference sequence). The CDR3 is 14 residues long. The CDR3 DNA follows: TGTGCCAGCAGCTTGGCAGGGACTAACTATGGCTACACCTTC. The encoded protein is CASSLAGTNYGYTF.

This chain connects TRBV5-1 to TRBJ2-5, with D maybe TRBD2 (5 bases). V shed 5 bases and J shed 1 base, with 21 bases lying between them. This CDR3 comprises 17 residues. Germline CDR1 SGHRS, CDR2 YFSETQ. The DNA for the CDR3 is TGCGCCAGCAGAGGACTTGGGGTGAGCAGTACCCAAGAGACCCAGTACTTC. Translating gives CASRGLGVSSTQETQYF.

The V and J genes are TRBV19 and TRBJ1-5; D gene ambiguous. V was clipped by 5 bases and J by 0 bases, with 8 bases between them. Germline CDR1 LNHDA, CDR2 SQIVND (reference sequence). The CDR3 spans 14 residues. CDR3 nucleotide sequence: TGTGCCAGTAGTCTGACAAATAGCAATCAGCCCCAGCATTTT. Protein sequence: CASSLTNSNQPQHF.

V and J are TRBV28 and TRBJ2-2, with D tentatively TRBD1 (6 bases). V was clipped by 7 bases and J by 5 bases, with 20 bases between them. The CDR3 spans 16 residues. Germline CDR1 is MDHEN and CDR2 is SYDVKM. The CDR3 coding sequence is TGTGCCAGCATTGGCCCTTATCGGACAGCTACCGGGGAGCTGTTTTTT. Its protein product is CASIGPYRTATGELFF.

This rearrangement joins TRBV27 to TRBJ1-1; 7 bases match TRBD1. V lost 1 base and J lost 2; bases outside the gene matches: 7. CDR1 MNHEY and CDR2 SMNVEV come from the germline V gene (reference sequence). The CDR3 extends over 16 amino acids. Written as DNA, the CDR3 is TGTGCCAGCAGTTTATTCACAGGGGCGAGAAACACTGAAGCTTTCTTT. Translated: CASSLFTGARNTEAFF.

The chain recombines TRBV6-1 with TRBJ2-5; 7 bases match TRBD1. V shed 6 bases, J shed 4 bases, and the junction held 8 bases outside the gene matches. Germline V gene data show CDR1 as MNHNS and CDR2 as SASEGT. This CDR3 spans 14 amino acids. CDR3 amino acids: CASRNGQARETQYF. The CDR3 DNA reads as TGTGCCAGCAGAAACGGACAGGCTCGAGAGACCCAGTACTTC.

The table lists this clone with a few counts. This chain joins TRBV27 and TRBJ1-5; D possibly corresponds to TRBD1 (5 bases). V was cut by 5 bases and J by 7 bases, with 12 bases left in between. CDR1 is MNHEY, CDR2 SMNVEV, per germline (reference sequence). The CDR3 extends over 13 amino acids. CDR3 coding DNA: TGTGCCAGCAGTCTGGGCGGGGGGCAGCCCCAGCATTTT. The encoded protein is CASSLGGGQPQHF.

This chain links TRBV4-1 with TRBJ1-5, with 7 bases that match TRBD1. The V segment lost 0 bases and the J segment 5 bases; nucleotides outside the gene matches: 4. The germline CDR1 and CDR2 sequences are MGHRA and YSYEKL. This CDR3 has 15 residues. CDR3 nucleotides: TGCGCCAGCAGCCAAGATGGGCAGGGGGATCAGCCCCAGCATTTT. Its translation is CASSQDGQGDQPQHF.

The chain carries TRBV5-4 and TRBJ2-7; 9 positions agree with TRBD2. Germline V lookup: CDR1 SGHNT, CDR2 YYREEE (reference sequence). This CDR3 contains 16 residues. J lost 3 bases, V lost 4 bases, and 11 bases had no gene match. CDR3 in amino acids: CASSPRSSGSFYEQYF. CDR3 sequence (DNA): TGTGCCAGCAGCCCCCGCAGTAGCGGGAGCTTCTACGAGCAGTACTTC.

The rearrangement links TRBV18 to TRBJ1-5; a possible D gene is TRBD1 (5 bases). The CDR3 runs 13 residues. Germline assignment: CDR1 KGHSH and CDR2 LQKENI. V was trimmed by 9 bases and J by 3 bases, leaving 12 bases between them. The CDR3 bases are TGTGCCAGTTCAGACAGTTTCAATCAGCCCCAGCATTTT. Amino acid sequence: CASSDSFNQPQHF.

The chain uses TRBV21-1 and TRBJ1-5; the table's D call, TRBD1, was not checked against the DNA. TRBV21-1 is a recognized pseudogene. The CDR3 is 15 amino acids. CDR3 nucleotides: TGTGCCAGCTCATCACAGGGGCGGCCCAATCAGCCCCAGCATTTT. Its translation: CASSSQGRPNQPQHF.

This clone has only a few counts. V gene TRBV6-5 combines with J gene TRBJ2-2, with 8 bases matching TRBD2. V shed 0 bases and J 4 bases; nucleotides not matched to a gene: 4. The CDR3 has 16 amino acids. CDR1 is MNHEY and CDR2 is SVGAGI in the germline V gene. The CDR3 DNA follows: TGTGCCAGCAGTTACTCCCCGGGACTAGGCACCGGGGAGCTGTTTTTT. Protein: CASSYSPGLGTGELFF.